This is a list of T cell receptor beta chains from one sample in a study of cytomegalovirus exposure and HLA in healthy donors. This table comes from immunoSEQ multiplex PCR, and its TCRdb copy is limited to in-frame clones, with some not included. Here the sample spans about 180,000 clones, roughly 80% being singletons. Sequenced: PBMCs. The receptor set was obtained from a girl between 10 and 17 years old in good health and CMV-seropositive. The CDR3 runs from the conserved cysteine through the conserved F or W. The D gene is left open where the match is weak. A clone size is listed for some rows: how often the clone was seen (once, few, many), or a class if it is expanded.

v_call	j_call	clone_size	d_call	cdr3_aa	cdr3_nt
TRBV25-1	TRBJ1-5	NA	TRBD1	CASSESPGQGWDQPQHF	TGTGCCAGCAGTGAATCCCCGGGACAGGGCTGGGATCAGCCCCAGCATTTT
TRBV11-3	TRBJ2-7	NA	NA	CASSFGGQVSEQYF	TGTGCCAGCAGCTTCGGGGGGCAGGTCTCCGAGCAGTACTTC
TRBV4-1	TRBJ1-5	NA	NA	CASSQAPGDNQPQHF	TGCGCCAGCAGCCAAGCCCCAGGGGACAATCAGCCCCAGCATTTT
TRBV4-3	TRBJ1-5	NA	NA	CASSQGAGVQPQHF	TGCGCCAGCAGCCAAGGGGCAGGGGTGCAGCCCCAGCATTTT
TRBV4-2	TRBJ1-6	NA	TRBD1	CASSPGQGAYNSPLHF	TGTGCCAGCAGCCCGGGACAGGGAGCCTATAATTCACCCCTCCACTTT
TRBV5-4	TRBJ2-2	few	NA	CASSRNEEAGELFF	TGTGCCAGCAGCCGGAACGAGGAGGCCGGGGAGCTGTTTTTT
TRBV6-5	TRBJ1-3	once	NA	CASSYFGSSGNTIYF	TGTGCCAGCAGTTACTTCGGGAGCTCTGGAAACACCATATATTTT
TRBV5-4	TRBJ1-2	NA	TRBD1	CASSLQGAPGYTF	TGTGCCAGCAGCCTTCAGGGGGCCCCTGGCTACACCTTC
TRBV27	TRBJ1-1	NA	NA	CASSRPQLEAFF	TGTGCCAGCAGCAGGCCACAGCTTGAAGCTTTCTTT
TRBV4-1	TRBJ2-2	few	TRBD1	CASSLLRTGKTTGELFF	TGCGCCAGCAGCCTTCTCAGGACAGGGAAGACCACCGGGGAGCTGTTTTTT
TRBV5-4	TRBJ2-5	NA	NA	CASSSSGHFSETQYF	TGTGCCAGCAGCTCCTCGGGACACTTTAGCGAGACCCAGTACTTC
TRBV6-1	TRBJ2-7	once	TRBD1	CASSDTGDYEQYF	TGTGCCAGCAGTGATACAGGGGACTACGAGCAGTACTTC
TRBV19	TRBJ1-5	NA	TRBD1	CATEKSTGHSNQPQHF	TGTGCCACCGAAAAGTCGACAGGGCATAGCAATCAGCCCCAGCATTTT
TRBV2	TRBJ1-1	NA	NA	CASTTETRGRAFF	TGTGCCAGTACGACCGAGACAAGGGGTCGAGCTTTCTTT
TRBV6-5	TRBJ2-7	NA	NA	CASSYSAGRARQYF	TGTGCCAGCAGTTACTCAGCCGGCAGGGCGAGACAGTACTTC
TRBV9	TRBJ2-1	NA	TRBD2	CASSPQEVAGAPGNEQFF	TGTGCCAGCAGCCCTCAGGAGGTAGCGGGAGCCCCGGGTAATGAGCAGTTCTTC
TRBV5-8	TRBJ1-2	few	TRBD1	CASSLPGGNFYGYTF	TGTGCCAGCAGCTTGCCAGGGGGGAACTTCTATGGCTACACCTTC
TRBV11-3	TRBJ2-1	NA	TRBD2	CASSQAGGAKQFF	TGTGCCAGCAGCCAAGCGGGAGGGGCGAAGCAGTTCTTC
TRBV4-1	TRBJ2-5	NA	TRBD2	CASSQEVELAGEETQYF	TGCGCCAGCAGCCAAGAGGTGGAGCTAGCGGGCGAAGAGACCCAGTACTTC
TRBV25-1	TRBJ2-1	NA	TRBD1	CAISGQYNEQFF	TGTGCCATTTCGGGACAGTACAATGAGCAGTTCTTC